The clone carrying this T cell receptor beta chain showed up just once. The sample originates from a study of untreated major depressive disorder. The data were produced by immunoSEQ multiplex PCR, yet TCRdb's version contains in-frame clones alone and is incomplete. The sample has just over 20,000 clones, 87% seen once; the top ten hold 5.1%. The receptor's source is a woman aged 25 to 39 in good health. The sequencing input was CD4+ T cells from PBMCs.

CDR3 DNA sequence: TGTGCCAGTAGTATAGGGGCGGACTATGGCTACACCTTC. Protein: CASSIGADYGYTF. This chain links TRBV19 with TRBJ1-2; D unresolved. Germline loops: CDR1 LNHDA, CDR2 SQIVND (reference sequence). V was clipped by 1 base and J by 3 bases, with 6 bases between them. This CDR3 contains 13 residues.